This T cell receptor beta chain was found in a study of human T cells and chemical hapten exposure. As for the study in general: The study lasted approximately 25 weeks, and patients were dosed weekly with diphenylcyclopropenone on the scalp throughout.

Time point given: patch test 1, 2 weeks after DPC sensitization. Documented treatment: therapeutic diphenylcyclopropenone sensitization with weekly scalp DPC. Someone pulled total RNA out of unfractionated whole blood. With regard to this clonotype: This may be a read error, as it is one base from a much larger clone.

With V trimmed by 6 bases and J by 11 bases, 9 bases remained unmatched. The length of the CDR3 is 11 residues. Germline CDR1 and CDR2: SQVTM and ANQGSEA. Per the original data handling: Per-sample TCR counts ranged from roughly 20,000 to 750,000, median about 90,000. TCRdb used MiXCR to reprocess the RACE reads, holding one entry per CDR3 protein. The V and J calls were determined by TCRdb, not by the authors. The sample records roughly 360,000 distinct CDR3 sequences, 4.8% being singletons. This receptor was taken from a woman between 45 and 65 years old with alopecia areata. Some clones in this sample may be carry-over from other donors' samples. The V call is TRBV29-1, the J call TRBJ2-7, with TRBD2 matching over 8 bases. The starting material was whole blood, obtained in connection with sensitization to the hapten diphenylcyclopropenone (DPC). CDR3 nucleotides: TGCAGCGTGGGACTAACGGGAGGGAAGTACTTC. Translated: CSVGLTGGKYF.